This entry lists 32 T cell receptor beta chains sequenced from one sample in a study of cytomegalovirus exposure and HLA in healthy donors. PCR employed 60 Vbeta and 13 Jbeta primers. Clones were sequenced by immunoSEQ multiplex PCR, and TCRdb holds only the in-frame ones, with some missing. The sample holds under 150,000 clones. Specimen: PBMCs. Receptors were obtained from a man aged 35 to 55 in good health and CMV-seronegative.

This rearrangement joins TRBV27 to TRBJ2-1; 12 positions agree with TRBD2. Germline CDR1 MNHEY, CDR2 SMNVEV (reference sequence). The J segment lost 7 bases and the V segment lost 4 bases, leaving 5 bases of the junction unmatched. The CDR3 loop spans 15 amino acids. In nucleotides, the CDR3 is TGTGCCAGCAGTTCCCTAGCGGGGGGGATGAATGAGCAGTTCTTC. Protein sequence: CASSSLAGGMNEQFF.

The chain joins TRBV5-1 to TRBJ2-7, with 10 nucleotides matching TRBD1. The CDR3 is made up of 14 amino acids. The V segment lost 4 bases and the J segment 5 bases; nucleotides outside the gene matches: 6. CDR1 SGHRS and CDR2 YFSETQ come from the germline V gene. The CDR3 bases are TGCGCCAGCAGCCTCGGGACAGGGGTGGACGAGCAGTACTTC. Translated: CASSLGTGVDEQYF.

V gene TRBV19 combines with J gene TRBJ1-1; 8 positions match TRBD1. Unmatched junction bases numbered 11, after V lost 3 bases and J lost 2 bases. Germline V CDR1 and CDR2: LNHDA, SQIVND (reference sequence). The CDR3 is made up of 17 amino acids. For the CDR3, the DNA is TGTGCCAGTAGTATCAGGGGGCGTCCACCAATTAACACTGAAGCTTTCTTT. This sequence encodes CASSIRGRPPINTEAFF.

The chain employs TRBV5-1 and TRBJ2-3, with a weak D call TRBD2 (6 bases). The germline V gene encodes CDR1 SGHRS and CDR2 YFSETQ. The CDR3 loop spans 15 amino acids. Between the trimmed V and J ends, which lost 4 bases and 1 base, there was a span of 13 bases. CDR3 protein: CASSTGTYGTDTQYF. In DNA form, the CDR3 reads TGCGCCAGCAGCACCGGGACTTATGGCACAGATACGCAGTATTTT.

The rearrangement uses TRBV18 and TRBJ2-3, with D unresolved. The germline gives CDR1 KGHSH, CDR2 LQKENI. This CDR3 has 17 residues. V was shortened by 0 bases and J by 0 bases, with 13 bases between the two germline ends. The CDR3 coding sequence is TGTGCCAGCTCACCACCGTTCTCAGTTCGCAGCACAGATACGCAGTATTTT. It specifies CASSPPFSVRSTDTQYF. The full variable domain, its missing parts supplied by reference TRBV18 and TRBJ2-3, is NAGVMQNPRHLVRRRGQEARLRCSPMKGHSHVYWYRQLPEEGLKFMVYLQKENIIDESGMPKERFSAEFPKEGPSILRIQQVVRGDSAAYFCASSPPFSVRSTDTQYFGPGTRLTVL.

This rearrangement joins TRBV11-3 to TRBJ2-3, with D perhaps TRBD2 (5 bases). Trimming removed 6 bases from V and 0 bases from J, with 7 bases in between. CDR3 size: 13 residues. Per the germline V gene, CDR1 is SGHNT and CDR2 is YENEEA. The CDR3 DNA is TGTGCCAGCAGTTCGGGGAGCACAGATACGCAGTATTTT. Amino acids: CASSSGSTDTQYF.

The chain employs TRBV5-1 and TRBJ1-5; TRBD1 is a possible D gene (5 bases). V was shortened by 1 base and J by 0 bases, with 14 bases between the two germline ends. Germline loops: CDR1 SGHRS, CDR2 YFSETQ. The CDR3 consists of 17 residues. The CDR3 nucleotides are TGCGCCAGCAGCTTGACCCCCTCGACAGTTAGCAATCAGCCCCAGCATTTT. Translated: CASSLTPSTVSNQPQHF.

V gene TRBV10-3 combines with J gene TRBJ1-4; D is uncertain. There are 16 residues in the CDR3. Germline lookup yields CDR1 ENHRY and CDR2 SYGVKD. Between the trimmed V and J ends, which lost 2 bases and 0 bases, there was a span of 10 bases. DNA for the CDR3: TGTGCCATCAGTGAGACCCACTTGTCAACTAATGAAAAACTGTTTTTT. Amino acids: CAISETHLSTNEKLFF.

This chain connects TRBV2 to TRBJ1-3; D is perhaps TRBD1 (6 bases). Germline-derived CDR1 and CDR2 are SNHLY and FYNNEI. The CDR3 covers 16 residues. Deletions cut 7 bases from V and 4 bases from J, with 20 bases between. The CDR3 bases are TGTGCCAGCACGGGGCTTGGGGGGGCGTCAGGAAACACCATATATTTT. This gives the protein CASTGLGGASGNTIYF.

V gene TRBV2 combines with J gene TRBJ2-5; possibly TRBD2 for D (7 bases). Per the germline V gene, CDR1 is SNHLY and CDR2 is FYNNEI. Trimming stripped 2 bases from V and 5 bases from J, with 12 bases between. The CDR3 has 14 amino acids. CDR3 DNA sequence: TGTGCCAGCAGTGAACTCCGGGGGGCGGAGACCCAGTACTTC. The encoded protein is CASSELRGAETQYF.

The rearrangement joins TRBV7-2 to TRBJ2-3, with TRBD2 identical over 8 bases. The CDR3 extends over 17 amino acids. Unmatched junction bases numbered 10, after V lost 5 bases and J lost 0 bases. From germline, CDR1 is SGHTA and CDR2 FQGNSA. The CDR3: CASSHGGGPSSTDTQYF. As DNA, the CDR3 is TGTGCCAGCAGCCACGGGGGGGGGCCATCGAGCACAGATACGCAGTATTTT.

The V gene is TRBV5-1, the J gene TRBJ2-4, with TRBD1 matching 11 bases. The germline gives CDR1 SGHRS, CDR2 YFSETQ. The length of the CDR3 is 14 residues. J lost 8 bases, V lost 4 bases, and 5 bases had no gene match. The chain's CDR3 is CASSRGQGADIQYF. Here the CDR3 DNA reads TGCGCCAGCAGCCGAGGACAGGGGGCGGACATTCAGTACTTC.

The genes are TRBV4-3 and TRBJ2-1; TRBD2 matches 10 bases. This CDR3 comprises 18 residues. V lost 4 bases, J lost 2 bases, and 11 bases stayed unmatched. The V gene's germline CDR1 is LGHNA and CDR2 YSLEER. CDR3 in DNA: TGCGCCAGCAGCCCCCGGGGTAGCGGGGGGCCCCCCTACAATGAGCAGTTCTTC. It is translated as CASSPRGSGGPPYNEQFF.

The chain recombines TRBV11-2 with TRBJ2-2; the D gene is possibly TRBD1 (5 bases). The CDR3 consists of 15 residues. Trimming took 5 bases from V and 4 from J, leaving 14 bases between them. The germline V gene encodes CDR1 SGHAT and CDR2 FQNNGV. The CDR3 region is CASSAREVSTGELFF. DNA of the CDR3: TGTGCCAGCAGCGCCAGGGAAGTTTCCACCGGGGAGCTGTTTTTT.

The chain recombines TRBV9 with TRBJ1-1; the D gene is possibly TRBD1 (5 bases). CDR3 length equals 13 residues. Trimming shortened V by 4 bases and J by 0 bases, and 7 bases separated the two germline ends. Germline V lookup: CDR1 SGDLS, CDR2 YYNGEE. As DNA, the CDR3 is TGTGCCAGCAGCCCGACAGTGAACACTGAAGCTTTCTTT. This gives the protein CASSPTVNTEAFF.

The chain recombines TRBV27 with TRBJ1-2, with D perhaps TRBD1 (6 bases). The V end was cut by 4 bases, the J end by 5 bases, with 11 bases between. CDR1 is MNHEY, CDR2 SMNVEV, per germline (reference sequence). The CDR3 loop spans 13 amino acids. The CDR3 is CASSSTQGYGYTF. The CDR3 nucleotides read TGTGCCAGCAGTTCAACCCAGGGGTATGGCTACACCTTC.

This chain links TRBV7-6 with TRBJ2-7; D is possibly TRBD1 (6 bases). Germline-derived CDR1 and CDR2 are SGHVS and FNYEAQ. The CDR3 totals 14 residues. V was clipped by 3 bases and J by 1 base, with 10 bases between them. The CDR3 reads CASSFGDTSYEQYF. As DNA, the CDR3 is TGTGCCAGCAGCTTTGGGGACACGTCCTACGAGCAGTACTTC.

The chain couples TRBV19 to TRBJ1-5, with 8 bases identical to TRBD1. Germline V gene lookup returns CDR1 LNHDA and CDR2 SQIVND (reference sequence). V lost 5 bases to trimming and J lost 7 bases; unmatched junction nucleotides: 4. This CDR3 is built from 13 residues. The CDR3 loop reads CASSRTGTQPQHF. DNA for the CDR3: TGTGCCAGTAGTCGGACAGGGACCCAGCCCCAGCATTTT.

The J gene is TRBJ1-4, the V gene TRBV23-1; D unresolved. TRBV23-1 is annotated as an ORF whose role is uncertain. V was clipped by 0 bases and J by 5 bases, with 7 bases between them. The CDR3 extends over 14 amino acids. The CDR3 sequence is CASSQSAPNEKLFF. Written as DNA, the CDR3 is TGCGCCAGCAGTCAATCGGCCCCCAATGAAAAACTGTTTTTT.

The chain is built from TRBV7-8 and TRBJ1-1; D not certain. With 2 bases removed from V and 4 bases from J, the gap between germline ends came to 14 bases. Germline lookup yields CDR1 SGHVS and CDR2 FQNEAQ. The CDR3 consists of 15 residues. The CDR3 loop reads CASSLSFQRSTEAFF. The CDR3 nucleotides read TGTGCCAGCAGCTTATCCTTCCAGCGGAGCACTGAAGCTTTCTTT.

The rearrangement joins TRBV7-6 to TRBJ1-1; weak D call: TRBD1 (5 bases). From germline, CDR1 is SGHVS and CDR2 FNYEAQ. This CDR3 has 13 amino acids. Trimming removed 5 bases from V and 7 bases from J, with 14 bases in between. This CDR3 reads CASSPRQGDEAFF. The CDR3 DNA follows: TGTGCCAGCAGCCCCCGGCAGGGCGATGAAGCTTTCTTT.

V gene TRBV6-1 combines with J gene TRBJ2-7; TRBD1 matches 8 bases. Per the germline V gene, CDR1 is MNHNS and CDR2 is SASEGT. Unmatched junction bases numbered 3, after V lost 5 bases and J lost 3 bases. The length of the CDR3 is 13 residues. CDR3 protein: CASSRGQGYEQYF. The DNA for the CDR3 is TGTGCCAGCAGTAGAGGACAGGGCTACGAGCAGTACTTC.

In DNA, the CDR3 is TGTGCCAGCAGCTTAGCGGGACAGGGGGTGAACACTGAAGCTTTCTTT. This codes for CASSLAGQGVNTEAFF. This sequence joins TRBV7-6 and TRBJ1-1; 11 positions agree with TRBD1. Germline loops: CDR1 SGHVS, CDR2 FNYEAQ. This CDR3 contains 16 residues. With 0 bases clipped from V and 0 bases from J, the junction kept 0 bases outside the gene matches.

The chain employs TRBV11-1 and TRBJ2-3; D is undetermined. Trimming shortened V by 0 bases and J by 2 bases, and 12 bases separated the two germline ends. CDR1 and CDR2 (germline): SGHAT, FQDESV (reference sequence). The CDR3 length is 16 residues. The chain's CDR3 is CASSLARTSFTDTQYF. The CDR3 nucleotides are TGTGCCAGCAGCTTAGCGCGAACTTCGTTCACAGATACGCAGTATTTT.

The chain recombines TRBV7-2 with TRBJ2-7, with D unresolved. The CDR3 runs to 13 residues. Trimming stripped 2 bases from V and 2 bases from J, with 7 bases between. The germline V gene has CDR1 SGHTA and CDR2 FQGNSA. The DNA of the CDR3 is TGTGCCAGCAGCTTAAGCTTCACCTACGAGCAGTACTTC. The encoded protein is CASSLSFTYEQYF.

This sequence joins TRBV7-3 and TRBJ2-1; D not certain. Trimming removed 0 bases at V and 5 bases at J, with 8 bases between. Germline values: CDR1 SGHTA, CDR2 FQGTGA. The CDR3 runs 14 residues. CDR3 in DNA: TGTGCCAGCAGCTTAACTCGAGATAACAATGAGCAGTTCTTC. It is translated as CASSLTRDNNEQFF.

The rearrangement links TRBV29-1 to TRBJ1-1, with TRBD1 matching over 7 bases. CDR1 and CDR2 from the germline V gene are SQVTM and ANQGSEA. V lost 7 bases and J lost 0; bases outside the gene matches: 5. The CDR3 loop spans 13 amino acids. The CDR3 is CSGTGQVNTEAFF. CDR3 in DNA: TGCAGCGGGACAGGACAGGTGAACACTGAAGCTTTCTTT.

CDR3 sequence reads: CASSTAGTPYGYTF. CDR3 nucleotides: TGTGCCAGCAGTACCGCCGGGACACCCTATGGCTACACCTTC. The rearrangement links TRBV6-6 to TRBJ1-2; tentatively, D is TRBD1 (6 bases). The V end lost 5 bases, the J end lost 4 bases, and 14 bases lay between the germline ends. This CDR3 is 14 amino acids long. Germline V gene sequence: CDR1 MNHNY, CDR2 SVGAGI (reference sequence).

The chain couples TRBV9 to TRBJ1-2, with D unclear. V lost 0 bases and J 0 bases, leaving 9 bases between the germline ends. CDR3 length: 15 amino acids. CDR1 is SGDLS, CDR2 YYNGEE, per germline. The CDR3 DNA is TGTGCCAGCAGCGTAGGCGGCCTCCCTAACTATGGCTACACCTTC. It codes for CASSVGGLPNYGYTF.

V gene TRBV7-9 combines with J gene TRBJ1-2; 8 positions match TRBD1. Trimming cost V 4 bases and J 4 bases; bases outside gene matches: 11. Germline loops: CDR1 SEHNR, CDR2 FQNEAQ (reference sequence). This CDR3 comprises 16 residues. CDR3 DNA sequence: TGTGCCAGCAGCTCAGCCGGGACAGGATTTTCCTATGGCTACACCTTC. The encoded protein is CASSSAGTGFSYGYTF.

The gene calls are TRBV7-6 and TRBJ1-2, with TRBD1 matching 7 bases. Germline V gene data show CDR1 as SGHVS and CDR2 as FNYEAQ. The CDR3 runs 14 residues. V was clipped by 5 bases and J by 4 bases; unmatched bases: 7. In DNA form, the CDR3 reads TGTGCCAGCAGCGCGACAGGGTTTGGCTATGGCTACACCTTC. Translating it yields CASSATGFGYGYTF.

V usage is TRBV10-2 and J usage is TRBJ2-7; TRBD1 aligns across 10 bases. V lost 6 bases to trimming and J lost 3 bases; unmatched junction nucleotides: 8. The germline V gene encodes CDR1 WSHSY and CDR2 SAAADI. CDR3 length: 15 amino acids. This CDR3 reads CASSPGTGASYEQYF. The CDR3 coding sequence is TGCGCCAGCAGCCCCGGGACAGGGGCCAGCTACGAGCAGTACTTC.